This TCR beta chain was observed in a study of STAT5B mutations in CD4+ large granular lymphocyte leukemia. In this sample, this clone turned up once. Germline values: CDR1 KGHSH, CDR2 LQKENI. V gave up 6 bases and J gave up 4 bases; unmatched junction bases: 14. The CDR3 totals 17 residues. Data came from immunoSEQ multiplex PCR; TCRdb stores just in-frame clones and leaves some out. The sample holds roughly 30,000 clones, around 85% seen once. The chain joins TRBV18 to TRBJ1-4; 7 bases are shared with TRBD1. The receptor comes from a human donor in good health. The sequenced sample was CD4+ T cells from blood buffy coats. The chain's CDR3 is CASSRQGSSSRNEKLFF. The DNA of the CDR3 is TGTGCCAGCTCGCGACAGGGTTCGAGCTCCCGTAATGAAAAACTGTTTTTT.